These T cell receptor beta chains were read from a single sample in a study of CD8+CD57+ T cells in acquired aplastic anemia. In TCRdb, the reads were re-called with MiXCR into one record per CDR3 protein. The data hold approximately 250,000 distinct CDR3 sequences, with approximately 79% observed a single time. The sequencing input was sorted CD4+, CD8+, or CD8+CD57+ T cells (not recorded which) from PBMCs. Source of these receptors: a human donor with aplastic anemia. CDR3s include the opening cysteine and the closing phenylalanine or tryptophan. The order of the fields is clone size, J gene, D gene, CDR3 length, V gene, CDR3 DNA, CDR3 protein. The D gene is left open where the match is weak. Clone size is stated in some rows and not others, as once, few, many or a class when expanded.

size: -; J: TRBJ1-1; D: -; length: 15; V: TRBV2; DNA: TGTGCCAGCGGCTTAGCAGGCGCAGGTACGCATGAAGCTGGCTTT; CDR3: CASGLAGAGTHEAGF
size: once; J: TRBJ2-3; D: -; length: 12; V: TRBV29-1; DNA: TGCAGCTGGCCGGCGGCCCCCGATACGCAGTATTTT; CDR3: CSWPAAPDTQYF
size: -; J: TRBJ2-1; D: -; length: 12; V: TRBV20-1; DNA: TGCAGTGCCGATACAGGGAGTAGTGAGCAGTTCTTC; CDR3: CSADTGSSEQFF
size: -; J: TRBJ2-5; D: TRBD1; length: 14; V: TRBV7-8; DNA: TGTGCCAGCAGCCCCCGGGACAGGGCGGAGACCCAGTACTTC; CDR3: CASSPRDRAETQYF
size: few; J: TRBJ1-2; D: TRBD1; length: 14; V: TRBV25-1; DNA: TGTGCCAGCAGGGGGACAGGGGGGAACTATGGCTACACCTTC; CDR3: CASRGTGGNYGYTF
size: -; J: TRBJ2-1; D: -; length: 13; V: TRBV20-1; DNA: TGCAGTGCTGCGGACAGCACCTACAATGAGCAGTTCTTC; CDR3: CSAADSTYNEQFF
size: -; J: TRBJ1-1; D: -; length: 13; V: TRBV2; DNA: TGTGCCAGCGGCGTCGGCAGCAACGCTGAACATTATTTT; CDR3: CASGVGSNAEHYF
size: -; J: TRBJ2-5; D: -; length: 14; V: TRBV12-5; DNA: TGTGCTAGTGGCGCCGGGACGGTCAAAGAGACCCAGTACTTC; CDR3: CASGAGTVKETQYF
size: -; J: TRBJ1-4; D: -; length: 17; V: TRBV5-1; DNA: TGCGCCAGCAGCTTCGGTTCGGATCAGGCAACTAATGAAAAACTGTTTTTT; CDR3: CASSFGSDQATNEKLFF
size: -; J: TRBJ2-3; D: -; length: 12; V: TRBV2; DNA: TGTGCCAGCGGGGACGGGGGAGATACGCAGTATTTT; CDR3: CASGDGGDTQYF